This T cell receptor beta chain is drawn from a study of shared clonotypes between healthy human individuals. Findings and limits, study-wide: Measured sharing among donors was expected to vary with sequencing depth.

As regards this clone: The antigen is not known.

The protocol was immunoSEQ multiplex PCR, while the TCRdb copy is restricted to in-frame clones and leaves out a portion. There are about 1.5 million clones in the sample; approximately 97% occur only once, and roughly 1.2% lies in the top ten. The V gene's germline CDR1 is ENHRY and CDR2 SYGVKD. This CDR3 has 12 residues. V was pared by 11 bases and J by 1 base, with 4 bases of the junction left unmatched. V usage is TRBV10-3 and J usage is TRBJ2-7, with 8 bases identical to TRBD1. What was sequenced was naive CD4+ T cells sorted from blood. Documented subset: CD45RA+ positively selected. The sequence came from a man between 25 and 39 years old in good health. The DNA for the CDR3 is TGTGCCGCGACAGGGGATTCCTACGAGCAGTACTTC. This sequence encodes CAATGDSYEQYF.